This T cell receptor (beta chain) came from a study of spatial heterogeneity in lung cancer. Study at large: There were consistently more beta-chain sequences detected than alpha-chain sequences.

The CDR3 runs 12 residues. Deletions cut 2 bases from V and 9 bases from J, with 11 bases between. Germline V gives CDR1 DFQATT, CDR2 SNEGSKA (reference sequence). This clonotype was detected many times. Stated time point: blood at routine non-recurrence follow-up after resection. Unsorted tumor, nontumor lung tissue or cryopreserved PBMC supplied the whole RNA. TCRdb fed the 5' RACE reads into MiXCR, producing one record per CDR3 protein. The top ten hold 35% to 45% of the sample, which has 3,300 or so distinct CDR3 sequences, around a fifth seen once. The source material was PBMCs, sampled at follow-up. The chain has TRBV20-1 and TRBJ2-1; the D is unclear. The TCR originated in a male donor with early-stage non-small cell lung cancer. The CDR3 protein is CSARLTRGEQFF. DNA for the CDR3: TGCAGTGCTAGATTGACACGCGGTGAGCAGTTCTTC.